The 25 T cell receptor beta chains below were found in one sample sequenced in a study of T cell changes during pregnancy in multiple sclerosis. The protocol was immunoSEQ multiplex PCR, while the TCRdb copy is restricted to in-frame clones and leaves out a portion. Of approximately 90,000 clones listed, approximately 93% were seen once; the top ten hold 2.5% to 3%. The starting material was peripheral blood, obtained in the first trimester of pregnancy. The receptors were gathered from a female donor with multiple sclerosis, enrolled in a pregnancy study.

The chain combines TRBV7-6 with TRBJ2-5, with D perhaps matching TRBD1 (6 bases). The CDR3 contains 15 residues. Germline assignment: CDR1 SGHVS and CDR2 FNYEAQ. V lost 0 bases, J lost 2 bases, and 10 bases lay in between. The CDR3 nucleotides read TGTGCCAGCAGCTTAGCGGGGGCCCAACAAGAGACCCAGTACTTC. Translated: CASSLAGAQQETQYF.

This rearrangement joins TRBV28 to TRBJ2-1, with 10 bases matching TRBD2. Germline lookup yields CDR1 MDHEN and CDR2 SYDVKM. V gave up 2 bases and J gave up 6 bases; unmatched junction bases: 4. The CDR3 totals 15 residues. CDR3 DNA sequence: TGTGCCAGCAGTTTAAGACTAGCGGGTATCAATGAGCAGTTCTTC. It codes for CASSLRLAGINEQFF.

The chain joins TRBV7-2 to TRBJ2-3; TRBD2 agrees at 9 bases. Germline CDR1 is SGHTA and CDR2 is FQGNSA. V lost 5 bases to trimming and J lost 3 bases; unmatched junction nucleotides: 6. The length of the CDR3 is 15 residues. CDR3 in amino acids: CASSPAGGRTDTQYF. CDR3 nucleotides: TGTGCCAGCAGCCCCGCGGGAGGGAGGACAGATACGCAGTATTTT.

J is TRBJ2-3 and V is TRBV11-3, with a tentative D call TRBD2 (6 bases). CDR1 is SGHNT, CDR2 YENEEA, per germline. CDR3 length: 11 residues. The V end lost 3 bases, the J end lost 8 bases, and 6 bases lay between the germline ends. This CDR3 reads CASSLEGTQYF. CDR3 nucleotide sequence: TGTGCCAGCAGCTTGGAGGGTACGCAGTATTTT.

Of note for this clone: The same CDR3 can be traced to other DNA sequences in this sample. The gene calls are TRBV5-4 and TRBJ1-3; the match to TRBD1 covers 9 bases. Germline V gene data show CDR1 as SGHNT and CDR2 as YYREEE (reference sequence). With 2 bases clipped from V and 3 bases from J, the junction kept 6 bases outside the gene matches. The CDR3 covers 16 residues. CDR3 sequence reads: CASSLGTGFSGNTIYF. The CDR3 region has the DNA TGTGCCAGCAGCTTAGGGACAGGGTTCAGTGGAAACACCATATATTTT.

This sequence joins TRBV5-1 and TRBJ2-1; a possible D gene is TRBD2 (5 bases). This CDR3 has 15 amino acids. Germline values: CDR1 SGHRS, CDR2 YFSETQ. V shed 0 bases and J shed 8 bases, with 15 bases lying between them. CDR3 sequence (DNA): TGCGCCAGCAGCTTGGAACAAGGCCCAGCGGATGAGCAGTTCTTC. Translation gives CASSLEQGPADEQFF.

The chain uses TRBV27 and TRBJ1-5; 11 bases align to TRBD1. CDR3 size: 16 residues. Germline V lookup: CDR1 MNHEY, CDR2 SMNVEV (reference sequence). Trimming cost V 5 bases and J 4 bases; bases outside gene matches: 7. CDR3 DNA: TGTGCCAGCAGTCCTCGGACAGGGGGCCTGAATCAGCCCCAGCATTTT. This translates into CASSPRTGGLNQPQHF.

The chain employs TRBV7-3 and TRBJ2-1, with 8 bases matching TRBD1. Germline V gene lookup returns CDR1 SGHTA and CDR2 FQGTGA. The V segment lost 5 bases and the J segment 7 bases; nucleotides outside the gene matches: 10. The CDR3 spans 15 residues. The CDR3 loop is CASSLSRGHHNEQFF. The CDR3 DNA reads TGTGCCAGCAGCCTGTCCAGGGGGCATCATAATGAGCAGTTCTTC.

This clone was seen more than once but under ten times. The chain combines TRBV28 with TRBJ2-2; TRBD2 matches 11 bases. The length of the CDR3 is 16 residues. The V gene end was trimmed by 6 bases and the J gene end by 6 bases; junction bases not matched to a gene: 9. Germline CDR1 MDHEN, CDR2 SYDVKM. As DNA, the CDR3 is TGTGCCAGCAGAGAAGTAGCGGGAGGGCCGGCCGGGGAGCTGTTTTTT. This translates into CASREVAGGPAGELFF.

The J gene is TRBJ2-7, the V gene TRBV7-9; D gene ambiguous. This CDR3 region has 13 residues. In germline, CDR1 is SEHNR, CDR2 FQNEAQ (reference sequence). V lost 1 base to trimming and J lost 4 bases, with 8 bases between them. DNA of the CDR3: TGTGCCAGCAGCTTAGAGCCAGGTTACGAGCAGTACTTC. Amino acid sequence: CASSLEPGYEQYF.

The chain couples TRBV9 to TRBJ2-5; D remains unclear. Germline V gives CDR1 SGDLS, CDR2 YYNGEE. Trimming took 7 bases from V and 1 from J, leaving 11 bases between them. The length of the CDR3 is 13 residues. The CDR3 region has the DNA TGTGCCAGCGGTCGAGCCCTCCAAGAGACCCAGTACTTC. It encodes CASGRALQETQYF. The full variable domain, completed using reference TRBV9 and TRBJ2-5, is DSGVTQTPKHLITATGQRVTLRCSPRSGDLSVYWYQQSLDQGLQFLIQYYNGEERAKGNILERFSAQQFPDLHSELNLSSLELGDSALYFCASGRALQETQYFGPGTRLLVL.

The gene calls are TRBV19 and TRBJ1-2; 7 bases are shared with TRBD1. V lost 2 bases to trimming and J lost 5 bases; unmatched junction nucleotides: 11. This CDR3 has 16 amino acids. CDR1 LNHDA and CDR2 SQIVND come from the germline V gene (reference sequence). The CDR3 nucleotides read TGTGCCAGTAGTATATCTGCACAGGGGTTTGGATATGGCTACACCTTC. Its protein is CASSISAQGFGYGYTF.

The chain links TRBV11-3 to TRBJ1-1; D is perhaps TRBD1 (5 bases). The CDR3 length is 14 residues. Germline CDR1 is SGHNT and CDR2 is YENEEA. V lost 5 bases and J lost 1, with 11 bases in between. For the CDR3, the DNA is TGTGCCAGCAGCCCTCAGGGTGGGAACACTGAAGCTTTCTTT. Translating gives CASSPQGGNTEAFF.

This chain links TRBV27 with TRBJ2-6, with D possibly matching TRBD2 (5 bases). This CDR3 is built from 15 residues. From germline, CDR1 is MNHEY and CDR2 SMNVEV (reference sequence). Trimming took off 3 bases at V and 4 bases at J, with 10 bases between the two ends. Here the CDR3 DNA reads TGTGCCAGCAGTTTTTATGGGAGCGGGGCCAACGTCCTGACTTTC. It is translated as CASSFYGSGANVLTF.

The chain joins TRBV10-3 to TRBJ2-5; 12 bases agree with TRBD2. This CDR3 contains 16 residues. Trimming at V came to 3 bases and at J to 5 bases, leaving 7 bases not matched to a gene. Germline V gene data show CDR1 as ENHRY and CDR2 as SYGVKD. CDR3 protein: CAISERLAGVGETQYF. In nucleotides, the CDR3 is TGTGCCATCAGTGAACGACTAGCGGGGGTCGGGGAGACCCAGTACTTC.

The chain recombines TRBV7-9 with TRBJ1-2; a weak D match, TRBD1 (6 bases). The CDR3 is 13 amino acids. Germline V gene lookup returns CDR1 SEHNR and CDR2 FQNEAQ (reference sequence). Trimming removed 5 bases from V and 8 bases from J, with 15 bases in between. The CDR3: CASSQAGAWGYTF. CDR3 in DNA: TGTGCCAGCAGCCAGGCGGGGGCATGGGGCTACACCTTC.

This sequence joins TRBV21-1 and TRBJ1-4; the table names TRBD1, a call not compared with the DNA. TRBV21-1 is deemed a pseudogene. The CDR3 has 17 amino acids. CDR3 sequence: CARTGLSARSTNEKLFF. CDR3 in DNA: TGTGCCAGAACAGGGTTGAGCGCGCGATCAACTAATGAAAAACTGTTTTTT.

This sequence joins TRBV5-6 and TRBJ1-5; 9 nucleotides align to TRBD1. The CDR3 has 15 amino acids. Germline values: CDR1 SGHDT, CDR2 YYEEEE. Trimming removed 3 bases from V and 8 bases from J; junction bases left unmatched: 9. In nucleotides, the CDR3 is TGTGCCAGCAGCTCAACCGGGACAGGGCCGAAGCCCCAGCATTTT. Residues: CASSSTGTGPKPQHF.

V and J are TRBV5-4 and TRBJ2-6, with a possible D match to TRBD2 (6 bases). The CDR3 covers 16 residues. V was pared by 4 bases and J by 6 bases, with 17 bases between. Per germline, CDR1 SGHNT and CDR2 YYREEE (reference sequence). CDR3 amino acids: CASSPLVGLSANVLTF. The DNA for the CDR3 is TGTGCCAGCAGCCCCCTAGTGGGACTCTCGGCCAACGTCCTGACTTTC.

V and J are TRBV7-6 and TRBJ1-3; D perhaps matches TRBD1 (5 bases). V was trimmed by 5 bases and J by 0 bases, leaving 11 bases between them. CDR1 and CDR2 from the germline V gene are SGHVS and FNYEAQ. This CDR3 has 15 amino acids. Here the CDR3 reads CASSPRQSSGNTIYF. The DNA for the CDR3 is TGTGCCAGCAGCCCGAGACAGAGCTCTGGAAACACCATATATTTT.

This chain's CDR3 is CASSNSFTYEQYF. The DNA for the CDR3 is TGTGCCAGCAGCAACTCCTTCACCTACGAGCAGTACTTC. The rearrangement joins TRBV11-1 to TRBJ2-7, with D hard to call. Between the trimmed V and J ends, which lost 5 bases and 2 bases, there was a span of 10 bases. Germline V gene data show CDR1 as SGHAT and CDR2 as FQDESV (reference sequence). The length of the CDR3 is 13 residues.

The CDR3 loop is CASSFRVSYGYTF. The CDR3 DNA sequence: TGTGCCAGCAGTTTTCGGGTTAGCTATGGCTACACCTTC. The V gene is TRBV28, the J gene TRBJ1-2; D is ambiguous. Trimming removed 3 bases at V and 4 bases at J, with 9 bases between. The CDR3 length is 13 residues. Germline-derived CDR1 and CDR2 are MDHEN and SYDVKM.

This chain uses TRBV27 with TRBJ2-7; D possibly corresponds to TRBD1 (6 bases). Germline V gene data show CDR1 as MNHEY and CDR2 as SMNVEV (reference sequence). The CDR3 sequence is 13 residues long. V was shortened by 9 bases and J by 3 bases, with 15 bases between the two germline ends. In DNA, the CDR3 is TGTGCCAGTAGGAAACAGGGTGGCTACGAGCAGTACTTC. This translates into CASRKQGGYEQYF.

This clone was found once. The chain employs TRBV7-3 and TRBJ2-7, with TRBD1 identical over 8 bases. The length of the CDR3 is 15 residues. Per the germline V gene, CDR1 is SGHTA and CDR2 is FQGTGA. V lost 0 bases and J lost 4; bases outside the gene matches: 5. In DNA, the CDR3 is TGTGCCAGCAGCTTAACGCCGGGACAGGCGTACGAGCAGTACTTC. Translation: CASSLTPGQAYEQYF. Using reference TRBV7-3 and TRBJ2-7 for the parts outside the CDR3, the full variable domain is GAGVSQTPSNKVTEKGKYVELRCDPISGHTALYWYRQSLGQGPEFLIYFQGTGAADDSGLPNDRFFAVRPEGSVSTLKIQRTERGDSAVYLCASSLTPGQAYEQYFGPGTRLTVT.

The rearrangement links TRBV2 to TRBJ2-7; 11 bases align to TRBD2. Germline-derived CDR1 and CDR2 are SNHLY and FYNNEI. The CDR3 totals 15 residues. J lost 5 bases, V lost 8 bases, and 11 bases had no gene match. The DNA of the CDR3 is TGTGCCAGCGGGGTTGATAGCGGGAGGGGCCACGAGCAGTACTTC. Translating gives CASGVDSGRGHEQYF.